Included here is one T cell receptor beta chain sequence, with context. This sample was taken from a study of blood T cell repertoires in COVID-19. Original methodology: Counts of nucleated cells, estimated from reference gene primer amplification, were obtained. Generated by immunoSEQ multiplex PCR, the TCRdb table keeps only in-frame clones and is missing some. V, J and clone size were drawn from that table, and D and trimming were deduced from the DNA. The data show around 300,000 clones, 80% to 95% seen once. Trimming took 9 bases from V and 2 from J; bases not matched to a gene: 3. The CDR3 sequence is 14 residues long. Germline CDR1 KGHDR, CDR2 SFDVKD.

The receptor was isolated from a woman in her 30s with COVID-19, enrolled during active disease. This chain joins TRBV24-1 and TRBJ2-2; 9 bases align to TRBD2. The specimen was peripheral blood. The CDR3 DNA sequence: TGTGCCACCGGTAGCGGGGGAAACACCGGGGAGCTGTTTTTT. Its translation is CATGSGGNTGELFF.